These T cell receptor beta chains were read from a single sample in a study of blood T cell repertoires in COVID-19. Libraries were prepared by immunoSEQ multiplex PCR; TCRdb keeps only in-frame clonotypes and omits some of them. Of 150,000 to 200,000 clones listed, over 85% are singletons. The sample was peripheral blood. These receptors were taken from a woman aged 55-69 years with COVID-19, enrolled during active disease. The CDR3 runs from the conserved cysteine through the conserved F or W. Fields, in order: J gene, D gene, clone size, V gene, CDR3 DNA, CDR3 protein. The D gene is left open where the match is weak. Part of the rows lack a size; the others show once, few, many or a class for expanded clones.

TRBJ2-1	TRBD2	once	TRBV7-9	TGTGCCAGCAGCGCCTGGCGGGGGGGCTACAATGAGCAGTTCTTC	CASSAWRGGYNEQFF
TRBJ1-1	TRBD1	.	TRBV5-5	TGTGCCAGCAGCTGGGGACAGGGGGGCACTGAAGCTTTCTTT	CASSWGQGGTEAFF
TRBJ1-3	TRBD1	.	TRBV7-2	TGTGCCAGCAGCTTAGCGGGACAGGCTGGAAACACCATATATTTT	CASSLAGQAGNTIYF
TRBJ1-2	TRBD1	.	TRBV19	TGTGCCAGTAGCGACAGGGGGCTCGGCTACACCTTC	CASSDRGLGYTF
TRBJ2-2	.	.	TRBV9	TGTGCCAGCAGCATGCCTCTCGGTGAGAACACCGGGGAGCTGTTTTTT	CASSMPLGENTGELFF
TRBJ2-7	.	.	TRBV7-2	TGTGCCAGCAGCTTACAGGGAGGTGGCTACGAGCAGTACTTC	CASSLQGGGYEQYF
TRBJ2-7	TRBD1	.	TRBV5-4	TGTGCCAGCAGCCCAGGACAGGTCTCTTACGAGCAGTACTTC	CASSPGQVSYEQYF
TRBJ1-2	.	.	TRBV7-9	TGTGCCAGCAGCGTGACAGGTCCCGAGGGCTACACCTTC	CASSVTGPEGYTF
TRBJ1-2	.	.	TRBV5-6	TGTGCCAGCAGTTCAGGGGACTATGGCTACACCTTC	CASSSGDYGYTF
TRBJ1-1	TRBD1	.	TRBV9	TGTGCCAGCAGCGTAGACCCAATCGGCAGGGGGCGGACTGAAGCTTTCTTT	CASSVDPIGRGRTEAFF
TRBJ2-6	.	once	TRBV30	TGTGCACACAGGCTCTCTGGGGCCAACGTCCTGACTTTC	CAHRLSGANVLTF
TRBJ1-3	TRBD1	.	TRBV7-3	TGTGCCAGCAGCGTAACCTCGCGGGACAGAGGAAACACCATATATTTT	CASSVTSRDRGNTIYF
TRBJ1-2	.	.	TRBV5-1	TGCGCCAGCAGCTTGGTATCTCCCGACAGTCGCCCAAGGGGTGGCTACACCTTC	CASSLVSPDSRPRGGYTF